These T cell receptor beta chains were read from a single sample in a study of blood T cell repertoires in COVID-19. Sequenced by immunoSEQ multiplex PCR; TCRdb stores in-frame clones only, minus some. Found here are about 86,000 clones, approximately 83% of them singletons; the top ten hold more than 25%. Material for sequencing was peripheral blood. These receptors all stem from a woman aged 80 or over with active or convalescent COVID-19. Each CDR3 is given with its conserved first and last residue. D genes are given only for firm matches. Size tells how often a clone was seen (once, few, many) or the class of an expanded clone, and some rows leave it out.

clone_size	v_call	d_call	j_call	cdr3_aa	cdr3_nt
-	TRBV5-1	TRBD1	TRBJ1-1	CASSFGTGATEAFF	TGCGCCAGCAGCTTTGGGACAGGGGCCACTGAAGCTTTCTTT
-	TRBV18	-	TRBJ2-7	CASSPQGFTYEQYF	TGTGCCAGCTCACCTCAGGGTTTTACCTACGAGCAGTACTTC
-	TRBV2	-	TRBJ2-3	CASTQSGLPQYF	TGTGCCAGCACTCAATCGGGATTGCCGCAGTATTTT
-	TRBV18	TRBD1	TRBJ1-2	CASSPGTGDSYTF	TGTGCCAGCTCACCAGGGACAGGGGACTCCTACACCTTC
-	TRBV25-1	-	TRBJ1-5	CASSAPTGVYSNQPQHF	TGTGCCAGCAGTGCTCCGACAGGCGTCTATAGCAATCAGCCCCAGCATTTT
once	TRBV19	-	TRBJ2-1	CATKGIGPDREQFF	TGTGCCACCAAGGGGATTGGGCCTGATCGTGAGCAGTTCTTC
-	TRBV5-1	-	TRBJ2-2	CASSLARTGELFF	TGCGCCAGCAGCTTGGCCAGAACCGGGGAGCTGTTTTTT
few	TRBV4-1	-	TRBJ2-2	CASSQDISGISGELFF	TGCGCCAGCAGCCAAGATATCTCAGGGATTTCCGGGGAGCTGTTTTTT
-	TRBV19	TRBD1	TRBJ2-7	CASSTPSTGDQIQQYF	TGTGCCAGTAGTACTCCCTCAACAGGGGATCAGATCCAGCAGTACTTC
-	TRBV6-5	-	TRBJ2-1	CASSLTWSYNEQFF	TGTGCCAGCAGCCTAACTTGGTCCTACAATGAGCAGTTCTTC
-	TRBV6-2/TRBV6-3	-	TRBJ1-1	CASSNSGHQNTEAFF	TGTGCCAGCAGTAACTCAGGACACCAGAACACTGAAGCTTTCTTT
-	TRBV6-5	TRBD1	TRBJ2-7	CASSYWGQGTREQYF	TGTGCCAGCAGTTACTGGGGACAGGGGACGAGGGAGCAGTACTTC
-	TRBV5-1	TRBD1	TRBJ1-1	CASSLGQGTNTEAFF	TGCGCCAGCAGCTTGGGACAGGGTACGAACACTGAAGCTTTCTTT
-	TRBV30	-	TRBJ1-5	CAWSSSSNQPQHF	TGTGCCTGGAGTTCCAGTAGCAATCAGCCCCAGCATTTT
-	TRBV5-8	TRBD1	TRBJ1-1	CASSLTAGQEAFF	TGTGCCAGCAGCTTGACAGCGGGACAGGAGGCTTTCTTT
few	TRBV24-1	TRBD1	TRBJ2-1	CATSSSGTGVYNEQFF	TGTGCCACCTCCTCTTCCGGGACAGGGGTATACAATGAGCAGTTCTTC
-	TRBV2	TRBD2	TRBJ2-1	CASSEASAGGLGDEQFF	TGTGCCAGCAGTGAAGCCTCAGCGGGGGGGCTCGGGGATGAGCAGTTCTTC
once	TRBV30	-	TRBJ1-6	CAWSRTVSPLHF	TGTGCCTGGAGCCGGACAGTTTCACCCCTCCACTTT
-	TRBV19	-	TRBJ2-1	CASSQWSGGEQFF	TGTGCCAGTAGTCAGTGGAGCGGAGGTGAGCAGTTCTTC
-	TRBV6-1	-	TRBJ2-3	CASSVSTQGSRTDTQYF	TGTGCCAGCAGTGTCTCTACTCAGGGATCTCGCACAGATACGCAGTATTTT
-	TRBV27	-	TRBJ2-1	CASSLGAPSYNEQFF	TGTGCCAGCAGTTTAGGGGCTCCCTCCTACAATGAGCAGTTCTTC
-	TRBV5-6	TRBD1	TRBJ1-6	CASSWAPGQGNSPLHF	TGTGCCAGCAGCTGGGCACCGGGACAGGGAAATTCACCCCTCCACTTT
once	TRBV5-6	-	TRBJ1-2	CASSPRAGGYGYTF	TGTGCCAGCAGCCCACGGGCCGGGGGTTATGGCTACACCTTC
-	TRBV6-4	-	TRBJ2-1	CASSPGGAGALYNEQFF	TGTGCCAGCAGTCCCGGGGGTGCGGGGGCCCTATACAATGAGCAGTTCTTC
-	TRBV5-4	TRBD1	TRBJ2-5	CASSLAPGGEETQYF	TGTGCCAGCAGCTTGGCCCCAGGGGGCGAAGAGACCCAGTACTTC
-	TRBV6-1	TRBD2	TRBJ2-4	CASSEGGLAGVYAKNIQYF	TGTGCCAGCAGTGAAGGGGGACTAGCGGGAGTTTACGCCAAAAACATTCAGTACTTC
-	TRBV30	-	TRBJ1-1	CAWIVVGRADVTEAFF	TGTGCCTGGATAGTCGTTGGCAGGGCCGATGTCACTGAAGCTTTCTTT
-	TRBV6-6	-	TRBJ1-2	CASSYETGGAYGYTF	TGTGCCAGCAGTTACGAGACGGGGGGGGCCTATGGCTACACCTTC
-	TRBV12-3/TRBV12-4	-	TRBJ2-7	CASSQSYEQYF	TGTGCCAGCAGTCAGTCTTACGAGCAGTACTTC
-	TRBV5-4	TRBD1	TRBJ1-1	CASSWDRGNTEAFF	TGTGCCAGCAGCTGGGACAGGGGGAACACTGAAGCTTTCTTT
once	TRBV28	-	TRBJ2-7	CASSLYGGEQYF	TGTGCCAGCAGTTTATATGGCGGCGAGCAGTACTTC
-	TRBV10-3	TRBD2	TRBJ2-1	CAISESILAGGYNEQFF	TGTGCCATCAGTGAGTCGATTCTAGCGGGGGGGTACAATGAGCAGTTCTTC
-	TRBV7-8	-	TRBJ2-1	CASSSWGRRILYNEQFF	TGTGCCAGCAGCTCATGGGGGCGCCGAATTTTATACAATGAGCAGTTCTTC
few	TRBV7-8	-	TRBJ1-1	CASSLEGWGLGTEAFF	TGTGCCAGCAGCTTAGAGGGTTGGGGGCTGGGGACTGAAGCTTTCTTT
-	TRBV19	TRBD1	TRBJ1-6	CASSDRGLNSPLHF	TGTGCCAGTAGTGACAGGGGGCTTAATTCACCCCTCCACTTT
once	TRBV5-1	-	TRBJ2-2	CASSPDTNTGELFF	TGCGCCAGCAGCCCGGACACTAACACCGGGGAGCTGTTTTTT
-	TRBV2	TRBD1	TRBJ1-4	CASSETGTGGEKLFF	TGTGCCAGCAGTGAAACCGGGACAGGGGGTGAAAAACTGTTTTTT
-	TRBV19	TRBD2	TRBJ2-1	CASSVTSGGVYEQFF	TGTGCCAGTAGTGTGACTAGCGGGGGGGTCTATGAGCAGTTCTTC
-	TRBV5-5	-	TRBJ2-7	CASSGGTASYEQYF	TGTGCCAGCAGCGGAGGAACAGCCTCCTACGAGCAGTACTTC
-	TRBV6-5	-	TRBJ1-6	CASRRVRNSPLHF	TGTGCCAGCAGACGAGTACGTAATTCACCCCTCCACTTT
-	TRBV5-1	TRBD2	TRBJ2-5	CASSLVTSGVGETQYF	TGCGCCAGCAGCTTGGTGACTAGCGGGGTGGGGGAGACCCAGTACTTC
-	TRBV9	-	TRBJ1-1	CASSVTGENTEAFF	TGTGCCAGCAGCGTAACGGGGGAGAACACTGAAGCTTTCTTT
once	TRBV21-1	-	TRBJ2-1	CASSLKVGQVAICEQFF	TGTGCCAGCAGTCTGAAAGTAGGACAGGTGGCTATCTGTGAGCAGTTCTTC
-	TRBV18	-	TRBJ1-3	CASSPDRSGNTIYF	TGTGCCAGCTCACCCGACAGATCTGGAAACACCATATATTTT
-	TRBV5-1	-	TRBJ1-2	CASSLANRMDGYTF	TGCGCCAGCAGCTTGGCGAACAGGATGGATGGCTACACCTTC
-	TRBV19	TRBD1	TRBJ2-3	CASSTGTGVGTDTQYF	TGTGCCAGTAGTACCGGGACAGGGGTCGGCACAGATACGCAGTATTTT
few	TRBV7-2	TRBD2	TRBJ2-3	CASSRGGGGADTQYF	TGTGCCAGCAGCCGTGGCGGCGGGGGGGCGGATACGCAGTATTTT
-	TRBV29-1	TRBD1	TRBJ1-2	CSVGDRQYGYTF	TGCAGCGTCGGGGACAGGCAATATGGCTACACCTTC